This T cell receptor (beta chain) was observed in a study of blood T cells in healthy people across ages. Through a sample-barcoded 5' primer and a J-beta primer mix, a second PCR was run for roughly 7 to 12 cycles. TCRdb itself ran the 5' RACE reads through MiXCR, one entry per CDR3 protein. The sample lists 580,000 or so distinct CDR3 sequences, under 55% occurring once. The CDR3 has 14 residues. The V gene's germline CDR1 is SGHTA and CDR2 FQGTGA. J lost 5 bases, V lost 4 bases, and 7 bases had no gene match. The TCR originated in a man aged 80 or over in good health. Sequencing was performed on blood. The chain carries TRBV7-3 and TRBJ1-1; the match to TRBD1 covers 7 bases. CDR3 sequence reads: CASSSTGAGTEAFF. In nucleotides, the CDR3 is TGTGCCAGCAGCTCCACAGGGGCGGGGACTGAAGCTTTCTTT.